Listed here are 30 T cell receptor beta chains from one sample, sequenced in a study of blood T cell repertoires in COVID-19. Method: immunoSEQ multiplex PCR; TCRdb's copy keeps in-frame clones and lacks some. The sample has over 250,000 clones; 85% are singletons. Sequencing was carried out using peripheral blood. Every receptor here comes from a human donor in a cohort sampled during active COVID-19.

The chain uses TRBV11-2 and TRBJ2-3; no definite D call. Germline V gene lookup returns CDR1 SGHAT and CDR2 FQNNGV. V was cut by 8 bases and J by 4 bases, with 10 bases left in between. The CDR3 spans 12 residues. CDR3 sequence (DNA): TGTGCCAGCTCCCTTTCCGCAGATACGCAGTATTTT. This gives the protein CASSLSADTQYF.

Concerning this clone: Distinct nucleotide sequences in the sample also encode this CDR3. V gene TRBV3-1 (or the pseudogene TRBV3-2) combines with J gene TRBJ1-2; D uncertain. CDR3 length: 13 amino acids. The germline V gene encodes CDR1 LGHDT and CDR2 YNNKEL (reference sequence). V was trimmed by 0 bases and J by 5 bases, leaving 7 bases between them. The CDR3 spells CASSQEQLYGYTF. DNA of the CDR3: TGTGCCAGCAGCCAAGAACAGTTATATGGCTACACCTTC.

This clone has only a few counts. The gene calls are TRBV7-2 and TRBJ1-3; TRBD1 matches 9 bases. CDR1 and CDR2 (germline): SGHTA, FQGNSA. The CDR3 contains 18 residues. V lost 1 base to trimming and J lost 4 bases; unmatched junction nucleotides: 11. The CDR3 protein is CASSLGVNRGRPGNTIYF. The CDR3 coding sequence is TGTGCCAGCAGCTTAGGTGTCAACAGGGGGCGCCCAGGAAACACCATATATTTT.

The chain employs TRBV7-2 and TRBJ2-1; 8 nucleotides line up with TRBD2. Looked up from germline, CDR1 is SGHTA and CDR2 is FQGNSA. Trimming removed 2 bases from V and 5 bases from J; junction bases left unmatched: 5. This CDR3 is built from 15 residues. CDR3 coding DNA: TGTGCCAGCAGCTTAAACAGGCGGGAGGACAATGAGCAGTTCTTC. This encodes CASSLNRREDNEQFF.

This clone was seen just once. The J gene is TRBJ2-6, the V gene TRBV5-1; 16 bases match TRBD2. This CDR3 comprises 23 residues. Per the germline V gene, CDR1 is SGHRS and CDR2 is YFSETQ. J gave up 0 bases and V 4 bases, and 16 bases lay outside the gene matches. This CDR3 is CASSPAGGLAGGWSYSGANVLTF. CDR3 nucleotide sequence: TGCGCCAGCAGCCCGGCCGGGGGACTAGCGGGAGGGTGGTCCTACTCTGGGGCCAACGTCCTGACTTTC.

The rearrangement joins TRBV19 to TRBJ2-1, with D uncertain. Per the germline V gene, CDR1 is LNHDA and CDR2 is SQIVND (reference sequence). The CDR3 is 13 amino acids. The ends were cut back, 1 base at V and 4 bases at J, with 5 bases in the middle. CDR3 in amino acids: CASSIAEYNEQFF. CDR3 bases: TGTGCCAGTAGTATAGCGGAGTACAATGAGCAGTTCTTC.

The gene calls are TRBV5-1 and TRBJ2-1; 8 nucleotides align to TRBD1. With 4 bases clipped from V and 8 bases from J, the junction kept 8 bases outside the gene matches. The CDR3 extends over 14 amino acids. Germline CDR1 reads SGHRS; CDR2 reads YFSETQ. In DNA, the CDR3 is TGCGCCAGCAGCCCCCGTGCAGGGGGCGATGAGCAGTTCTTC. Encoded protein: CASSPRAGGDEQFF.

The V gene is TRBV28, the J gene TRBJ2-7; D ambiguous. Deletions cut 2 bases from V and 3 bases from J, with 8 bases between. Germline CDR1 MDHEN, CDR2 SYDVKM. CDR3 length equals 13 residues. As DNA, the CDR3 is TGTGCCAGCAGTTTAGGGCAGTACTACGAGCAGTACTTC. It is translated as CASSLGQYYEQYF.

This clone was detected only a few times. The CDR3: CSARKSVFEFF. The CDR3 DNA reads as TGCAGTGCCAGAAAATCCGTCTTCGAGTTCTTC. The gene calls are TRBV20-1 and TRBJ2-1; no clear D gene. V lost 6 bases, J lost 14 bases, and 17 bases lay in between. Germline loops: CDR1 DFQATT, CDR2 SNEGSKA (reference sequence). The CDR3 extends over 11 amino acids.

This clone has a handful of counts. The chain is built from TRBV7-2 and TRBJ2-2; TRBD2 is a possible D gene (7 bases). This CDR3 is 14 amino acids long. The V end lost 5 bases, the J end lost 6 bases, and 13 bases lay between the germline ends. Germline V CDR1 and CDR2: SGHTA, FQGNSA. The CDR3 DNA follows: TGTGCCAGCAGCCTACAGGGAGGGGCCGGGGAGCTGTTTTTT. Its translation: CASSLQGGAGELFF.

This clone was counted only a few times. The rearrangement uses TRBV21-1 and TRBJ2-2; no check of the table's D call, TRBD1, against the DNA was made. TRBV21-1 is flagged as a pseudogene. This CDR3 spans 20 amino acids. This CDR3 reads CASSKYERGQGMTNTGELFF. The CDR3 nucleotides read TGTGCCAGCAGCAAATACGAGAGGGGACAGGGAATGACGAACACCGGGGAGCTGTTTTTT.

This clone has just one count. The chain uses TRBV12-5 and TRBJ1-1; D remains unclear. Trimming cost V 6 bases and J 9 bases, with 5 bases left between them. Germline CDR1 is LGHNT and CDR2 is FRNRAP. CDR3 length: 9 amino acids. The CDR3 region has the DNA TGTGCTAGTGGCCTAAAAGCTTTCTTT. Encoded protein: CASGLKAFF.

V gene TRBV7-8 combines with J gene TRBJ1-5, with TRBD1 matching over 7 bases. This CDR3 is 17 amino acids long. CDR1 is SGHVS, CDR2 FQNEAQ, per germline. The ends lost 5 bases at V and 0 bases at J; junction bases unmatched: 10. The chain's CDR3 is CASSRTGIGYSNQPQHF. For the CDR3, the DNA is TGTGCCAGCAGCCGGACAGGTATAGGTTATAGCAATCAGCCCCAGCATTTT.

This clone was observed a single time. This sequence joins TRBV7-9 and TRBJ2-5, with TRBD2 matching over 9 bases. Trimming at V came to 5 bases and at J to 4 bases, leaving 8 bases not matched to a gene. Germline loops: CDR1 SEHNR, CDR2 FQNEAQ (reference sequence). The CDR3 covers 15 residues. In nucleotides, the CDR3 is TGTGCCAGCAGCCCAACGACTAGCGGATTAGAGACCCAGTACTTC. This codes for CASSPTTSGLETQYF. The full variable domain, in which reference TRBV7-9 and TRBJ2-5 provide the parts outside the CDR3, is DTGVSQNPRHKITKRGQNVTFRCDPISEHNRLYWYRQTLGQGPEFLTYFQNEAQLEKSRLLSDRFSAERPKGSFSTLEIQRTEQGDSAMYLCASSPTTSGLETQYFGPGTRLLVL.

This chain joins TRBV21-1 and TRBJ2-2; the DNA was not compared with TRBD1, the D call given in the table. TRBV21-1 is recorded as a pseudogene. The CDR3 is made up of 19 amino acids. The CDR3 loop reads CASPGQRVQGGDLTGELFF. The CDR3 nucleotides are TGTGCCAGTCCGGGACAGCGAGTTCAGGGGGGAGATCTAACCGGGGAGCTGTTTTTT.

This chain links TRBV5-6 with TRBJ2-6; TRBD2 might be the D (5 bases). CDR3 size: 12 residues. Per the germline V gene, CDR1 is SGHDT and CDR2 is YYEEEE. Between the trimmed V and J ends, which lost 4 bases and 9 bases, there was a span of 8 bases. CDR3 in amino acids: CASSRGLNVLTF. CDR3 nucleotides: TGTGCCAGCAGCCGCGGGCTCAACGTCCTGACTTTC.

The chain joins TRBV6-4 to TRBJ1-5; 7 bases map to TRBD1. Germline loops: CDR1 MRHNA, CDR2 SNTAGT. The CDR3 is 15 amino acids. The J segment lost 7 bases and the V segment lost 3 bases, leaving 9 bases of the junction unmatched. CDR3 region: CASSEAKTGRQPQHF. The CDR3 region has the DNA TGTGCCAGCAGTGAAGCTAAGACAGGGCGGCAGCCCCAGCATTTT.

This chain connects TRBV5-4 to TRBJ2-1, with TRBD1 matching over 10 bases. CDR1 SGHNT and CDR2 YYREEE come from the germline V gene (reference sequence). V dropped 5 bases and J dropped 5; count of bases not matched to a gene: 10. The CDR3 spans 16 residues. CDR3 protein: CASRPTGGAYDNEQFF. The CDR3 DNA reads TGTGCCAGCAGACCGACAGGGGGCGCTTATGACAATGAGCAGTTCTTC. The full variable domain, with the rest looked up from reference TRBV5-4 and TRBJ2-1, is ETGVTQSPTHLIKTRGQQVTLRCSSQSGHNTVSWYQQALGQGPQFIFQYYREEENGRGNFPPRFSGLQFPNYSSELNVNALELDDSALYLCASRPTGGAYDNEQFFGPGTRLTVL.

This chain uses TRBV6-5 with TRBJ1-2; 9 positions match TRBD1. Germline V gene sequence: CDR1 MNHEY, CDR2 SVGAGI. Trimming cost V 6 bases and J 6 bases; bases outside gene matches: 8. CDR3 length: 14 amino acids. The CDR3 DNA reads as TGTGCCAGCAGGGACTTCTGGACAGGGGATGGCTACACCTTC. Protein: CASRDFWTGDGYTF.

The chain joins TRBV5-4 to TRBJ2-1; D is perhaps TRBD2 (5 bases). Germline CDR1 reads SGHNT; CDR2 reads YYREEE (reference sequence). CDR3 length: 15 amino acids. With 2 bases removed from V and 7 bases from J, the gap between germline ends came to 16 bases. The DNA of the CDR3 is TGTGCCAGCAGCTTTGATCGGGGTTCCTGGAATGAGCAGTTCTTC. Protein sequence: CASSFDRGSWNEQFF.

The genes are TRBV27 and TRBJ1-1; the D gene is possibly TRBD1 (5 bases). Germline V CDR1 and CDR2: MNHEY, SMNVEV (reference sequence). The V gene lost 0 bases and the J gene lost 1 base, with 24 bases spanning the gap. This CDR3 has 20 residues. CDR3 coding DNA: TGTGCCAGCAGTTTATCTGGGGGGAGTCCCGGCCAAGTCGGGAACACTGAAGCTTTCTTT. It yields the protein CASSLSGGSPGQVGNTEAFF.

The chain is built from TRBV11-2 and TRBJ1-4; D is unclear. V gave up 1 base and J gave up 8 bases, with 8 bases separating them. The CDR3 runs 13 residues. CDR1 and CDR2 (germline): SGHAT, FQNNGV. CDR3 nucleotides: TGTGCCAGCAGCTTAGTGAGGTCCGAAAAACTGTTTTTT. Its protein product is CASSLVRSEKLFF.

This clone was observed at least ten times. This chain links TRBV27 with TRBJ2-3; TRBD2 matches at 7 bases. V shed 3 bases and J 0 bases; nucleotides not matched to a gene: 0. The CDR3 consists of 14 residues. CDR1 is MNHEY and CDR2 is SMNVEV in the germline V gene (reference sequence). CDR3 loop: CASSFSGSTDTQYF. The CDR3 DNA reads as TGTGCCAGCAGTTTTAGCGGGAGCACAGATACGCAGTATTTT.

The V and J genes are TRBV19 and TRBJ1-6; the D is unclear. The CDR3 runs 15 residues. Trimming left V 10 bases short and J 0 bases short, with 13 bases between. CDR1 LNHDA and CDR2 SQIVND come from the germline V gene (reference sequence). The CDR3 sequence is CATKEESSYNSPLHF. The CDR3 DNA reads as TGTGCCACTAAGGAGGAGAGCTCCTATAATTCACCCCTCCACTTT.

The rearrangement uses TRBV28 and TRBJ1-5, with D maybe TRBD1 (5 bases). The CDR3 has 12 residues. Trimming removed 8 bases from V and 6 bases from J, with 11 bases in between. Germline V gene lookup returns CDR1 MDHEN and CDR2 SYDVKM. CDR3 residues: CASDSSAQPQHF. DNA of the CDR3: TGTGCCAGCGACAGCTCTGCTCAGCCCCAGCATTTT.

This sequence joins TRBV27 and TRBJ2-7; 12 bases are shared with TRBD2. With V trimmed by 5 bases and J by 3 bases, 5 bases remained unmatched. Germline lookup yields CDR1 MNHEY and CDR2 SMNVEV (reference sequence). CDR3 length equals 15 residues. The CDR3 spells CASSTTSGRNYEQYF. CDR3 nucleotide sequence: TGTGCCAGCAGTACTACTAGCGGGAGGAACTACGAGCAGTACTTC.

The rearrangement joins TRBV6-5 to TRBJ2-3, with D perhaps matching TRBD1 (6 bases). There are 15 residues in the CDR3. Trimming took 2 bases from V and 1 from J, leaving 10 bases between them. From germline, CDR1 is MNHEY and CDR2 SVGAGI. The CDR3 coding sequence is TGTGCCAGCAGTTACCAACAGGGAGGCACAGATACGCAGTATTTT. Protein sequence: CASSYQQGGTDTQYF.

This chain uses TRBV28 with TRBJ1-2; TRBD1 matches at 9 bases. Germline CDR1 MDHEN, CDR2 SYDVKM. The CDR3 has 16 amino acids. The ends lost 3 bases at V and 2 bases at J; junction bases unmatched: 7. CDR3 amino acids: CASSFPRDRVNYGYTF. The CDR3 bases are TGTGCCAGCAGTTTCCCTCGGGACAGGGTCAACTATGGCTACACCTTC.

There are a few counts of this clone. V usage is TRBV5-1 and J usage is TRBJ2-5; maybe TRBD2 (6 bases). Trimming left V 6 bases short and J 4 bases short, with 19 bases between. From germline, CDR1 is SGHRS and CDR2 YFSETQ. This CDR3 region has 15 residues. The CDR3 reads CASTVGGTGVETQYF. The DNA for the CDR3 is TGCGCCAGCACCGTGGGCGGGACCGGGGTAGAGACCCAGTACTTC. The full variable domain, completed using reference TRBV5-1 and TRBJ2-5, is KAGVTQTPRYLIKTRGQQVTLSCSPISGHRSVSWYQQTPGQGLQFLFEYFSETQRNKGNFPGRFSGRQFSNSRSEMNVSTLELGDSALYLCASTVGGTGVETQYFGPGTRLLVL.

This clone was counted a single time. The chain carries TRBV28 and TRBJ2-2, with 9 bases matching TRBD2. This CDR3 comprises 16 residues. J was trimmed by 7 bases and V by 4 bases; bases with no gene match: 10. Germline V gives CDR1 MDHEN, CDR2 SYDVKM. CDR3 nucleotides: TGTGCCAGCAGTTCCTTTGCGGGAGGGCCTATCGGGGAGCTGTTTTTT. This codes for CASSSFAGGPIGELFF.